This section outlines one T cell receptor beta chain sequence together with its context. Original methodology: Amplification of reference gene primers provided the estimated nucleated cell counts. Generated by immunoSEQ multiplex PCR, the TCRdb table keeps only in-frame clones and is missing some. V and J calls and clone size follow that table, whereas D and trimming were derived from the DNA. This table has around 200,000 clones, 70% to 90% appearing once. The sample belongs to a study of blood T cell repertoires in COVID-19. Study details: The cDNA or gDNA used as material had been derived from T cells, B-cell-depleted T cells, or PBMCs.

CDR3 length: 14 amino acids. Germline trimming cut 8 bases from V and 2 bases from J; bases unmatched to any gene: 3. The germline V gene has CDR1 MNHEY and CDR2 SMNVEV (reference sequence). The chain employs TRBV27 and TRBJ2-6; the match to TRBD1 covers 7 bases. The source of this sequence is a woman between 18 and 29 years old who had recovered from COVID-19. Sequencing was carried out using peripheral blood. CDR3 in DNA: TGTGCCAGCTCGACAGGGCCTGGGGCCAACGTCCTGACTTTC. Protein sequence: CASSTGPGANVLTF.